The T cell receptor delta chain under discussion was sequenced for a study of γδ T cells in repeated Plasmodium falciparum infection. Looking at the study overall: The natural-infection arm compared Malian children under seasonal malaria with matched Australian children. Each infection was followed by sampling at 21 days, plus baseline and some pre-infection draws. Study outcomes and limitations: Many TCRgamma sequences overlapped between individuals in stable Vgamma9/Vdelta2+ repertoires.

This clone has a handful of counts. Antigen: not known. TCRdb's protein for this DNA is that of a much larger clone and differs from the translation at residue 4, likely a read error; the protein shown is the DNA translation. Bulk repertoires came from Vgamma9/Vdelta2+ or Vdelta2-negative gammadelta T cells flow-sorted from PBMC. CDR1 GEAIGNYY and CDR2 EKD come from the germline V gene. CDR3 length: 17 amino acids. The ends lost 5 bases at V and 3 bases at J; junction bases unmatched: 13. TCRdb re-called the multiplex PCR reads through CATT. The profile shows roughly 48,000 delta-chain clones, over 1.5% of them singletons.

This chain joins TRDV2 and TRDJ1, with 11 bases lining up with TRDD3. Here the J gene was assigned by germline matching of the DNA, as TCRdb has none. Sequencing was done on a sample of gamma-delta T cells from blood. This receptor was taken from a pool of human donors (malaria-infected and uninfected, not separated). Here the CDR3 DNA reads TGTGCCTGTGGCTCAGTACTGGGGGATAGAACATCCGATAAACTCATCTTT. This codes for CACGSVLGDRTSDKLIF.